This TCR beta chain appears in the sequencing data of a study of OX40 agonist ivuxolimab in advanced cancers. Concerning this clone itself: The antigen remains unidentified.

Germline V gives CDR1 SQVTM, CDR2 ANQGSEA. The length of the CDR3 is 12 residues. Trimming pared 4 bases from V and 0 bases from J, leaving 6 bases between. Produced via immunoSEQ multiplex PCR; TCRdb's table is partial and in-frame only. The sample yields tens of thousands of clones, approximately 88% seen once. Regarding the study as a whole: A proportion of nonresponders additionally exhibited low normalized T-cell clonal expansion.

The V and J genes are TRBV29-1 and TRBJ1-2; no clear D gene. The source is an adult with an advanced solid tumor such as melanoma, head and neck, liver or kidney cancer. Source: CD4+ or CD8+ T cells sorted from blood, taken in a trial of the OX40 agonist ivuxolimab. The DNA for the CDR3 is TGCAGCGTTGCCGGTGCTAACTATGGCTACACCTTC. Translating gives CSVAGANYGYTF.